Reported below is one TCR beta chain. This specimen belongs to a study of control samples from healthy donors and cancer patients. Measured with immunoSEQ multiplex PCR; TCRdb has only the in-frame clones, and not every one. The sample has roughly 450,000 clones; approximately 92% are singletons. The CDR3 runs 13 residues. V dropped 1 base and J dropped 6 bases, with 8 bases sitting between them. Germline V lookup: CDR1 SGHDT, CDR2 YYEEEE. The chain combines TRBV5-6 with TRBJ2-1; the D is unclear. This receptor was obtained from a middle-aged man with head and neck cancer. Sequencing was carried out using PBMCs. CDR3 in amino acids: CASSLMGSNEQFF. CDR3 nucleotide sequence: TGTGCCAGCAGCTTGATGGGCAGCAATGAGCAGTTCTTC.